A selection of T cell receptor beta chains follows, all from one sample in a study of identical twins. TCRdb itself ran the 5' RACE reads through MiXCR, one entry per CDR3 protein. The table includes hundreds of thousands of distinct CDR3 sequences, approximately 24% detected once. This same sample was also taken into another study, of T cells expressing NK-cell markers.

Material: CD4+ T cells sorted from blood. The receptors stem from a woman younger than 30 in good health. The CDR3 runs from the conserved cysteine through the conserved F or W. The order of the fields is CDR3 length, J gene, V gene, clone size, D gene, CDR3 protein, CDR3 DNA. D genes are given only for firm matches. For some rows the clone size is stated as once, few or many, or as a class when expanded; others skip it.

>13|TRBJ1-2|TRBV15|many|-
CATSRDGNYGYTF
TGTGCCACCAGCAGAGATGGGAACTATGGCTACACCTTC
>14|TRBJ2-1|TRBV11-2|-|-
CASTRGALYNEQFF
TGTGCCAGCACCAGGGGTGCCCTCTACAATGAGCAGTTCTTC
>12|TRBJ2-1|TRBV7-2|few|-
CASFTGATEQFF
TGTGCCAGCTTCACCGGGGCTACTGAGCAGTTCTTC
>15|TRBJ2-7|TRBV20-1|-|TRBD2
CSARDPTSGIYEQYF
TGCAGTGCTAGAGATCCCACTAGCGGGATCTACGAGCAGTACTTC
>15|TRBJ2-1|TRBV7-3|few|-
CASSLTRGQYNEQFF
TGTGCCAGCAGCTTAACGCGGGGGCAATACAATGAGCAGTTCTTC
>16|TRBJ2-7|TRBV30|few|-
CAWSVLWLGVRNEQYF
TGTGCCTGGAGTGTACTATGGTTGGGGGTGAGGAACGAGCAGTACTTC
>15|TRBJ2-7|TRBV20-1|few|-
CSAIRTTLGSYEQYF
TGCAGTGCTATACGAACTACGTTGGGCTCCTACGAGCAGTACTTC
>18|TRBJ2-2|TRBV7-2|few|-
CASSFARPAWEGSGELFF
TGTGCCAGCAGCTTCGCCCGTCCGGCCTGGGAAGGATCCGGGGAGCTGTTTTTT
>12|TRBJ1-1|TRBV12-5|few|-
CASGLRGTEAFF
TGTGCTAGTGGTTTGAGAGGGACTGAAGCTTTCTTT
>14|TRBJ2-7|TRBV11-2|-|TRBD1
CASSSNDRGIKQYF
TGTGCCAGCAGCTCCAATGACAGGGGGATAAAGCAGTACTTC
>14|TRBJ2-7|TRBV12-3/TRBV12-4|few|-
CASSTWVLMGEQYF
TGTGCCAGCAGCACATGGGTCCTAATGGGCGAGCAGTACTTC
>14|TRBJ1-1|TRBV11-2|few|-
CASRPSGAYAEAFF
TGTGCCAGCAGACCCTCGGGGGCCTACGCTGAAGCTTTCTTT
>15|TRBJ2-2|TRBV12-3/TRBV12-4|many|-
CASSQWGTNTGELFF
TGTGCCAGCAGCCAGTGGGGCACGAACACCGGGGAGCTGTTTTTT
>15|TRBJ2-3|TRBV15|-|-
CATSIVGERTDTQYF
TGTGCCACCAGCATTGTCGGGGAACGCACAGATACGCAGTATTTT
>12|TRBJ1-5|TRBV12-3/TRBV12-4|-|-
CASRRNNQPQHF
TGTGCCAGCAGAAGGAACAATCAGCCCCAGCATTTT
>16|TRBJ1-4|TRBV4-3|many|-
CASSQAWQGRGEKLFF
TGCGCCAGCAGCCAAGCCTGGCAGGGCAGAGGTGAAAAACTGTTTTTT
>12|TRBJ1-1|TRBV20-1|few|-
CSAQTILTEAFF
TGCAGTGCCCAGACAATTCTCACTGAAGCTTTCTTT
>14|TRBJ2-3|TRBV5-1|-|-
CASSLGTQGDTQYF
TGCGCCAGCAGCCTCGGGACCCAGGGAGATACGCAGTATTTT
>15|TRBJ1-2|TRBV11-2|-|-
CASSFGVGGNYGYTF
TGTGCCAGCAGCTTTGGAGTCGGGGGAAACTATGGCTACACCTTC
>14|TRBJ2-5|TRBV5-1|few|TRBD2
CASSPGTRLETQYF
TGCGCCAGCAGCCCAGGGACTAGACTTGAGACCCAGTACTTC
>14|TRBJ1-1|TRBV12-3/TRBV12-4|-|-
CASSQRDRNTEAFF
TGTGCCAGCAGCCAAAGAGATAGGAACACTGAAGCTTTCTTT
>12|TRBJ2-1|TRBV12-3/TRBV12-4|-|-
CASSYSGNEQFF
TGTGCCAGCAGCTACAGCGGAAATGAGCAGTTCTTC
>17|TRBJ2-3|TRBV18|many|TRBD2
CASSPRSRGGSTDTQYF
TGTGCCAGCTCACCGCGTTCGCGGGGGGGAAGCACAGATACGCAGTATTTT
>12|TRBJ2-5|TRBV20-1|-|-
CSATQVEKTQYF
TGCAGTGCTACCCAGGTGGAAAAGACCCAGTACTTC
>14|TRBJ2-6|TRBV20-1|few|-
CSATQGSGANVLTF
TGCAGTGCCACCCAGGGCTCTGGGGCCAACGTCCTGACTTTC
>14|TRBJ2-7|TRBV4-2|few|TRBD1
CASSQRDRVVKQYF
TGTGCCAGCAGCCAAAGGGACAGGGTCGTCAAGCAGTACTTC
>11|TRBJ2-1|TRBV29-1|few|-
CSVKSYNEQFF
TGCAGCGTTAAATCCTACAATGAGCAGTTCTTC
>16|TRBJ2-1|TRBV20-1|few|-
CSAPPSGERGYNEQFF
TGCAGTGCTCCCCCATCGGGGGAGAGGGGCTACAATGAGCAGTTCTTC
>16|TRBJ1-3|TRBV9|-|-
CASSVDLGRSGNTIYF
TGTGCCAGCAGCGTAGATCTGGGGCGCTCTGGAAACACCATATATTTT
>15|TRBJ2-3|TRBV20-1|-|-
CSASSPQRSTDTQYF
TGCAGTGCTAGTAGCCCCCAGCGTAGCACAGATACGCAGTATTTT
>12|TRBJ1-5|TRBV3-1|many|-
CASSQDGRAQHF
TGTGCCAGCAGCCAAGATGGGAGGGCCCAGCATTTT
>15|TRBJ1-5|TRBV10-3|-|-
CAISESGARRGPQHF
TGTGCCATCAGTGAGTCCGGGGCCCGGAGAGGGCCCCAGCATTTT